This TCR beta chain was observed in a study of technical replicates of blood from several donors. From germline, CDR1 is SGHNT and CDR2 YYREEE (reference sequence). With 0 bases removed from V and 0 bases from J, the gap between germline ends came to 8 bases. CDR3 length: 15 amino acids. Profiled with immunoSEQ multiplex PCR; TCRdb holds only in-frame clones, not every one. Of 44,000 or so clones listed, roughly 92% are singletons. The receptor comes from a human donor in good health. Some clones in this sample may be carry-over from other donors' samples. J is TRBJ2-3 and V is TRBV5-4; D is undetermined. The specimen sequenced was PBMCs. This CDR3 is CASSLAEASTDTQYF. The CDR3, as DNA: TGTGCCAGCAGCTTGGCCGAGGCTAGCACAGATACGCAGTATTTT.